This record concerns one TCR beta chain sequence. The protocol was immunoSEQ multiplex PCR, while the TCRdb copy is restricted to in-frame clones and leaves out a portion. The sample lists about 260,000 clones, around 80% occurring once. The record originates from a study of blood T cell repertoires in COVID-19. This CDR3 is built from 14 residues. Trimming cost V 3 bases and J 3 bases; bases outside gene matches: 3. Germline CDR1 and CDR2: SGDLS and YYNGEE. Sequencing was performed on peripheral blood. This sequence was found in a man aged 55 to 70 with acute or convalescent COVID-19. J is TRBJ2-5 and V is TRBV9, with 9 bases fitting TRBD1. The CDR3 loop reads CASSGDRGEETQYF. The CDR3 nucleotides read TGTGCCAGCAGCGGAGACAGGGGGGAAGAGACCCAGTACTTC.